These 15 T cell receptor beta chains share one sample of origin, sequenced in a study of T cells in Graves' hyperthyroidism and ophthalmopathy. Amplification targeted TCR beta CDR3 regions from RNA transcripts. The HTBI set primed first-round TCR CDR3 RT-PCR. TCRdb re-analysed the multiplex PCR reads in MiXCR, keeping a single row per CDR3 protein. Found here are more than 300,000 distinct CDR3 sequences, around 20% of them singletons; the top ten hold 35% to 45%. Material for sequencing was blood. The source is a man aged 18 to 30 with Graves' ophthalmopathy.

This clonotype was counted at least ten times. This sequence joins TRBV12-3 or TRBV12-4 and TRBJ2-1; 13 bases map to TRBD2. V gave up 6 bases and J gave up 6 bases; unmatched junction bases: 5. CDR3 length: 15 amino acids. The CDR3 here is CASSLTSGGANEQFF. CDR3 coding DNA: TGTGCCAGCAGCCTTACTAGCGGGGGGGCCAATGAGCAGTTCTTC.

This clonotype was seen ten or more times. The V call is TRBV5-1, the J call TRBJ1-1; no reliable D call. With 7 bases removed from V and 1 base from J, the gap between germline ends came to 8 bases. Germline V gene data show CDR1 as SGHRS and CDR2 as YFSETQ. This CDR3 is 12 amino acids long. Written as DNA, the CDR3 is TGCGCCAGCTCGTCCACGAACACTGAAGCTTTCTTT. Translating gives CASSSTNTEAFF.

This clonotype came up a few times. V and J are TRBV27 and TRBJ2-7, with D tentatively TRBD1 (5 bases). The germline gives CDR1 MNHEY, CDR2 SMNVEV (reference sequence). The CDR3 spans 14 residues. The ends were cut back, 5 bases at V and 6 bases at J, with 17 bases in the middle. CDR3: CASSISAGSGEQYF. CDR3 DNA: TGTGCCAGCAGTATCTCGGCAGGGTCGGGCGAGCAGTACTTC.

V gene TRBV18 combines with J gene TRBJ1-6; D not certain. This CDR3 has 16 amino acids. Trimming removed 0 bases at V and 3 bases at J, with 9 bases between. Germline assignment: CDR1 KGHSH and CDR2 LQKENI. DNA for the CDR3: TGTGCCAGCTCACCACCTGACGGTGACTATAATTCACCCCTCCACTTT. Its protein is CASSPPDGDYNSPLHF.

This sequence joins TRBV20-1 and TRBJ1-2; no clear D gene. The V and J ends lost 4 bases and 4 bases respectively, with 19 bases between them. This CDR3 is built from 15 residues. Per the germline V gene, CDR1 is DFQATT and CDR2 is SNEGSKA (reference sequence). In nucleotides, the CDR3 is TGCAGTGCTATCGTGGGCTCAACTACCGTCTATGGCTACACCTTC. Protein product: CSAIVGSTTVYGYTF.

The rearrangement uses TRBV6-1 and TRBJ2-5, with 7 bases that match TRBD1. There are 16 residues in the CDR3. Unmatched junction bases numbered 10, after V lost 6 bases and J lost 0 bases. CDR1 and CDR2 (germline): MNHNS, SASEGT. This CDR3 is CASRPPRDRDQETQYF. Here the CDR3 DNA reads TGTGCCAGCAGACCACCCCGGGACAGAGACCAAGAGACCCAGTACTTC.

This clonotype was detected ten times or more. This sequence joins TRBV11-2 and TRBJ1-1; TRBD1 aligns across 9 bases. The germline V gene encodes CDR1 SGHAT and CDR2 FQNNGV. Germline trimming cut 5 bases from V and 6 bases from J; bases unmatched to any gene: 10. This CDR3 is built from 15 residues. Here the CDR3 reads CASSTREGQGSEAFF. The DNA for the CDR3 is TGTGCCAGCAGCACCCGGGAAGGACAGGGGTCTGAAGCTTTCTTT. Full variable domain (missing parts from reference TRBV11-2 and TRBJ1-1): EAGVAQSPRYKIIEKRQSVAFWCNPISGHATLYWYQQILGQGPKLLIQFQNNGVVDDSQLPKDRFSAERLKGVDSTLKIQPAKLEDSAVYLCASSTREGQGSEAFFGQGTRLTVV.

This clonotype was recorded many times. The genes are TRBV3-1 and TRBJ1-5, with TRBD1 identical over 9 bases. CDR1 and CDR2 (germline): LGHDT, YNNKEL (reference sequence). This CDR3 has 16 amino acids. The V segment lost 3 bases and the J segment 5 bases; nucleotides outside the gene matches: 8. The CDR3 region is CASSHGGQGLDQPQHF. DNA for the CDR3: TGTGCCAGCAGCCATGGGGGACAGGGACTGGATCAGCCCCAGCATTTT. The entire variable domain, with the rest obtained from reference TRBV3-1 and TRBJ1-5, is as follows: DTAVSQTPKYLVTQMGNDKSIKCEQNLGHDTMYWYKQDSKKFLKIMFSYNNKELIINETVPNRFSPKSPDKAHLNLHINSLELGDSAVYFCASSHGGQGLDQPQHFGDGTRLSIL.

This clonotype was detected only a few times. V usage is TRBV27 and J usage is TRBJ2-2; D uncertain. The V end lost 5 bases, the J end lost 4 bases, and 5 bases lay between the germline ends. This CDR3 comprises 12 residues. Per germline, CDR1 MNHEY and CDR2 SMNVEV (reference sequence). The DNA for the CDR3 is TGTGCCAGCAGTCCCGCCACCGGGGAGCTGTTTTTT. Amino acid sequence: CASSPATGELFF.

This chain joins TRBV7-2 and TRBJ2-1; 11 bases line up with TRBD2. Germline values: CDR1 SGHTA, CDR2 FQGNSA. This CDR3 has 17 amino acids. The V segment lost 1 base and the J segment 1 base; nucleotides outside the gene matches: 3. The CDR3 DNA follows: TGTGCCAGCAGCTTAGTTCTAGCGGGAGGTTCCTACAATGAGCAGTTCTTC. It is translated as CASSLVLAGGSYNEQFF.

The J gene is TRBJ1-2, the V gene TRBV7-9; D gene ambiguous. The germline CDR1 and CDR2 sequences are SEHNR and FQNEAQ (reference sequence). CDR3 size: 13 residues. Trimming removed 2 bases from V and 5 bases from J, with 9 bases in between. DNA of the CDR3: TGTGCCAGCAGCTTAAATGCGGTGTATGGCTACACCTTC. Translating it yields CASSLNAVYGYTF.

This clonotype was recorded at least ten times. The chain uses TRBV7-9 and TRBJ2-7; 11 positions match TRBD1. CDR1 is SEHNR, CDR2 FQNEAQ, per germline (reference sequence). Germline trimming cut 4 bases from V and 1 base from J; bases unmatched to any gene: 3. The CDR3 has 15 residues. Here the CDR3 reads CASSSGQGASYEQYF. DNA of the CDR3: TGTGCCAGCAGCTCAGGACAGGGGGCGTCCTACGAGCAGTACTTC.

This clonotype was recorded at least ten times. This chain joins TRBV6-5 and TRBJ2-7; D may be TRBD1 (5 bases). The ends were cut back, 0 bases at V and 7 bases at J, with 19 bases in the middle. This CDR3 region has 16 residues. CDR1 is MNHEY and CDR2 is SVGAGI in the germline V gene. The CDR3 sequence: CASSYSVRHSQGEQYF. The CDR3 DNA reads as TGTGCCAGCAGTTACTCTGTGCGGCACTCCCAGGGAGAGCAGTACTTC.

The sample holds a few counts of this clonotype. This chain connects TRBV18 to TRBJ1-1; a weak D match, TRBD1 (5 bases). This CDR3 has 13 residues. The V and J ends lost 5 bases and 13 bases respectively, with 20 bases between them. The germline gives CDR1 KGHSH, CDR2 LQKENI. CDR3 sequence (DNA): TGTGCCAGCTCATCGAAACAGGACTTTTCGGTTTTCTTT. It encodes CASSSKQDFSVFF. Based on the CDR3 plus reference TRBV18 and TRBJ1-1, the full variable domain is NAGVMQNPRHLVRRRGQEARLRCSPMKGHSHVYWYRQLPEEGLKFMVYLQKENIIDESGMPKERFSAEFPKEGPSILRIQQVVRGDSAAYFCASSSKQDFSVFFGQGTRLTVV.

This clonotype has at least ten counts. This chain's CDR3 is CASSLVGLTGGRNEQFF. CDR3 sequence (DNA): TGTGCCAGCAGCTTAGTAGGTTTGACAGGGGGCAGGAATGAGCAGTTCTTC. The rearrangement links TRBV11-1 to TRBJ2-1; TRBD1 matches 10 bases. CDR3 size: 17 residues. V gave up 1 base and J gave up 7 bases; unmatched junction bases: 10. Germline CDR1 is SGHAT and CDR2 is FQDESV (reference sequence).